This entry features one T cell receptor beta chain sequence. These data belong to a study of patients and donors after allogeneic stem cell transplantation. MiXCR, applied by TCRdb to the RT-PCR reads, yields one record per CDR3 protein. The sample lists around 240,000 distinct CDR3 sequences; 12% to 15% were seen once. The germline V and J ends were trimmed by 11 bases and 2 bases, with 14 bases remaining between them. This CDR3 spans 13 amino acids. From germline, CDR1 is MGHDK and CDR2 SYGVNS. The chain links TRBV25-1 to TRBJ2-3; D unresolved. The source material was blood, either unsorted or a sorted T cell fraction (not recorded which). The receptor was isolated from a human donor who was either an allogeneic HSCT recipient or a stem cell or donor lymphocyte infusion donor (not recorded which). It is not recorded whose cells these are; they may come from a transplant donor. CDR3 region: CALGAPHTDTQYF. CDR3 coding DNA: TGTGCCCTTGGAGCTCCCCACACAGATACGCAGTATTTT.